The 12 T cell receptor beta chains below were found in one sample sequenced in a study of shared clonotypes between healthy human individuals. Generated by immunoSEQ multiplex PCR, the TCRdb table keeps only in-frame clones and is missing some. This repertoire shows about 2.3 million clones, just under 95% found once; its top ten account for 0.37%. The sequenced sample was naive CD4+ T cells from PBMCs. Documented subset: CD45RA+ positively selected. The receptor source for this set is a man between 18 and 29 years old in good health. Some clones in this sample may be carry-over from other donors' samples.

The V gene is TRBV29-1, the J gene TRBJ1-1; D not certain. Germline V lookup: CDR1 SQVTM, CDR2 ANQGSEA. Trimming left V 7 bases short and J 0 bases short, with 15 bases between. The CDR3 is made up of 14 amino acids. As DNA, the CDR3 is TGCAGCGCGACTGCCCAAACAGTGAACACTGAAGCTTTCTTT. Its protein product is CSATAQTVNTEAFF.

This clone was observed once. This rearrangement joins TRBV11-2 to TRBJ2-7, with 7 bases fitting TRBD1. The CDR3 runs 14 residues. Germline V CDR1 and CDR2: SGHAT, FQNNGV. With 5 bases clipped from V and 1 base from J, the junction kept 5 bases outside the gene matches. The CDR3 DNA is TGTGCCAGCAGCGAATGGACAGGATCCTACGAGCAGTACTTC. Protein sequence: CASSEWTGSYEQYF.

This clone was observed a handful of times. Additional DNA sequences in this sample encode the identical CDR3. This rearrangement joins TRBV2 to TRBJ1-1; D is ambiguous. The germline CDR1 and CDR2 sequences are SNHLY and FYNNEI. CDR3 length equals 13 residues. V was cut by 6 bases and J by 0 bases, with 8 bases left in between. CDR3 sequence: CASSGRLNTEAFF. The CDR3 DNA follows: TGTGCCAGCAGCGGGAGACTGAACACTGAAGCTTTCTTT. Full variable domain (missing parts from reference TRBV2 and TRBJ1-1): EPEVTQTPSHQVTQMGQEVILRCVPISNHLYFYWYRQILGQKVEFLVSFYNNEISEKSEIFDDQFSVERPDGSNFTLKIRSTKLEDSAMYFCASSGRLNTEAFFGQGTRLTVV.

V is TRBV4-3 and J is TRBJ2-7; 9 bases line up with TRBD1. Trimming cost V 1 base and J 7 bases; bases outside gene matches: 5. CDR1 is LGHNA, CDR2 YSLEER, per germline. CDR3 length: 14 residues. CDR3 sequence (DNA): TGCGCCAGCAGCCAAGGGACAGGGGTCGATGAGCAGTACTTC. It specifies CASSQGTGVDEQYF.

This chain links TRBV7-9 with TRBJ1-2, with D perhaps TRBD1 (5 bases). V was clipped by 3 bases and J by 6 bases, with 14 bases between them. Per germline, CDR1 SEHNR and CDR2 FQNEAQ (reference sequence). This CDR3 has 14 residues. In DNA form, the CDR3 reads TGTGCCAGCAGCTTCCCTACAGGCTCGAATGGCTACACCTTC. Translation: CASSFPTGSNGYTF.

The chain couples TRBV5-1 to TRBJ2-5; D may correspond to TRBD1 or TRBD2 (5 bases each). The CDR3 spans 16 residues. Germline V gene lookup returns CDR1 SGHRS and CDR2 YFSETQ. V lost 7 bases to trimming and J lost 2 bases, with 21 bases between them. CDR3 sequence reads: CASAVPPGLNQETQYF. The CDR3 DNA sequence: TGCGCCAGCGCAGTCCCTCCGGGGCTCAATCAAGAGACCCAGTACTTC.

V is TRBV19 and J is TRBJ2-7; 8 positions agree with TRBD1. CDR1 LNHDA and CDR2 SQIVND come from the germline V gene (reference sequence). The CDR3 loop spans 15 amino acids. V lost 7 bases, J lost 3 bases, and 11 bases stayed unmatched. The CDR3 sequence is CASTKRGTGIYEQYF. The CDR3 DNA sequence: TGTGCCAGTACTAAGAGGGGGACAGGTATCTACGAGCAGTACTTC.

The chain combines TRBV5-1 with TRBJ2-5; tentative D call: TRBD1 (5 bases). CDR1 and CDR2 (germline): SGHRS, YFSETQ. CDR3 length: 15 amino acids. V was clipped by 5 bases and J by 4 bases, with 18 bases between them. The CDR3 is CASSRSRAGRETQYF. Here the CDR3 DNA reads TGCGCCAGCAGTCGCAGCCGGGCAGGGCGAGAGACCCAGTACTTC.

CDR3 nucleotide sequence: TGCGCCAGCAGGGTGGACAGTTACAATCAGCCCCAGCATTTT. Translation gives CASRVDSYNQPQHF. The chain combines TRBV10-1 with TRBJ1-5; a weak D match, TRBD1 (6 bases). Trimming cost V 6 bases and J 3 bases, with 12 bases left between them. CDR1 and CDR2 (germline): WNHNN, SYGVQD (reference sequence). The CDR3 has 14 amino acids.

The V call is TRBV19, the J call TRBJ2-1; TRBD1 might be the D (5 bases). Trimming stripped 5 bases from V and 8 bases from J, with 13 bases between. Germline V gene sequence: CDR1 LNHDA, CDR2 SQIVND (reference sequence). The CDR3 is 13 residues long. The CDR3 DNA is TGTGCCAGTAGTGGGGCCAGGGTGCATGAGCAGTTCTTC. It is translated as CASSGARVHEQFF.

The chain carries TRBV30 and TRBJ2-7; D might be TRBD2 (5 bases). Germline V gene sequence: CDR1 GTSNPN, CDR2 SVGIG (reference sequence). The V end was cut by 3 bases, the J end by 1 base, with 19 bases between. The CDR3 has 16 amino acids. The CDR3 DNA reads TGTGCCTGGAGGGCATTCTCGGGGTCGTTTTCCTACGAGCAGTACTTC. Its translation: CAWRAFSGSFSYEQYF. The variable domain in full, with the rest retrieved from reference TRBV30 and TRBJ2-7, is SQTIHQWPATLVQPVGSPLSLECTVEGTSNPNLYWYRQAAGRGLQLLFYSVGIGQISSEVPQNLSASRPQDRQFILSSKKLLLSDSGFYLCAWRAFSGSFSYEQYFGPGTRLTVT.

V gene TRBV5-1 combines with J gene TRBJ2-7; tentatively, D is TRBD1 or TRBD2 (5 bases each). This CDR3 contains 14 residues. V gave up 6 bases and J gave up 6 bases, with 19 bases separating them. From germline, CDR1 is SGHRS and CDR2 YFSETQ. For the CDR3, the DNA is TGCGCCAGCACGTGGGGGTCCCTCGCCCCCGAGCAGTACTTC. Translation: CASTWGSLAPEQYF.